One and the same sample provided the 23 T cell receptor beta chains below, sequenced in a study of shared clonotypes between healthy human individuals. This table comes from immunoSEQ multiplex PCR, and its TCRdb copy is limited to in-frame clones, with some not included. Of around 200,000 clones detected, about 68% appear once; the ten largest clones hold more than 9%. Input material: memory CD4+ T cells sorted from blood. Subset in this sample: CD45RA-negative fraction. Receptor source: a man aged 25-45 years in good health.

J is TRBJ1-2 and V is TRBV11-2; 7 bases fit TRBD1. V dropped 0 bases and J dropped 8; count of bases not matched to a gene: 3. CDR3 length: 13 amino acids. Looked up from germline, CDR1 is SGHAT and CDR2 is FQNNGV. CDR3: CASSLDRGMGYTF. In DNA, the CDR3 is TGTGCCAGCAGCTTAGACAGGGGGATGGGCTACACCTTC.

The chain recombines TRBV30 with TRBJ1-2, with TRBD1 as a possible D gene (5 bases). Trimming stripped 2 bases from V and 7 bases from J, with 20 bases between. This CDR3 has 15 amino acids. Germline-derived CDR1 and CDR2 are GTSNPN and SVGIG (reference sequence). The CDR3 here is CAWSPTKGRRGGYTF. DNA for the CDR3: TGTGCCTGGAGTCCTACTAAGGGGCGGCGGGGTGGCTACACCTTC.

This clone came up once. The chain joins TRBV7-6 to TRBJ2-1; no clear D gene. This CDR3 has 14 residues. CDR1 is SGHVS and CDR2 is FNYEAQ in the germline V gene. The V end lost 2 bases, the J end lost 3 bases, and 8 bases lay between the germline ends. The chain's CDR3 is CASSLSTSYNEQFF. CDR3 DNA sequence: TGTGCCAGCAGCTTAAGTACCAGCTACAATGAGCAGTTCTTC.

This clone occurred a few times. This chain's CDR3 is CSVEEAGTSGLNEQFF. The CDR3 DNA reads as TGCAGCGTTGAAGAAGCCGGGACTAGCGGGTTGAATGAGCAGTTCTTC. The rearrangement links TRBV29-1 to TRBJ2-1; 12 positions agree with TRBD2. This CDR3 contains 16 residues. Trimming at V came to 0 bases and at J to 7 bases, leaving 7 bases not matched to a gene. CDR1 and CDR2 (germline): SQVTM, ANQGSEA.

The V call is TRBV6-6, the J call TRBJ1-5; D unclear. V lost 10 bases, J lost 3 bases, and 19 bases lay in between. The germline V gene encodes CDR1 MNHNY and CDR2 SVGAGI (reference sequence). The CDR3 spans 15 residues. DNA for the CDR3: TGTGCCACCACTCGAAAAGAGGGATTCAATCAGCCCCAGCATTTT. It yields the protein CATTRKEGFNQPQHF.

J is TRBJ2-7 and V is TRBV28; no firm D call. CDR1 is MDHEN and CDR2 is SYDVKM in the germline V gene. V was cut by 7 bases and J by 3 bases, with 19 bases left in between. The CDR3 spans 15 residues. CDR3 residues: CASTRSSTPGYEQYF. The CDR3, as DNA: TGTGCCAGCACCCGAAGTTCGACTCCAGGCTACGAGCAGTACTTC.

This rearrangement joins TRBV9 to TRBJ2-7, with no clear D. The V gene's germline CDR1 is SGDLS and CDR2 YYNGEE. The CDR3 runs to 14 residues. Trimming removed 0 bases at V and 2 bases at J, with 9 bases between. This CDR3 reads CASSVGQSTYEQYF. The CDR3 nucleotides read TGTGCCAGCAGCGTAGGTCAGAGTACCTACGAGCAGTACTTC.

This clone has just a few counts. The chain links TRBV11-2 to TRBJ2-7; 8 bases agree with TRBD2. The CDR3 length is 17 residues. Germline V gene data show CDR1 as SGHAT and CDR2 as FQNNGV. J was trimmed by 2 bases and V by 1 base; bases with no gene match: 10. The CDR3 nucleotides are TGTGCCAGCAGCTTAGGCCCAACCGTGCGGGGGGCCTACGAGCAGTACTTC. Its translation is CASSLGPTVRGAYEQYF.

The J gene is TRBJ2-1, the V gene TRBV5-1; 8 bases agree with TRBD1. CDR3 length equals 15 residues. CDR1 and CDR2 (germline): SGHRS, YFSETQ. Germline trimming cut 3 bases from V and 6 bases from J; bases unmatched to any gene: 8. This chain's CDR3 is CASSYIPGTGNEQFF. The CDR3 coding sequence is TGCGCCAGCAGCTATATTCCCGGGACAGGCAATGAGCAGTTCTTC.

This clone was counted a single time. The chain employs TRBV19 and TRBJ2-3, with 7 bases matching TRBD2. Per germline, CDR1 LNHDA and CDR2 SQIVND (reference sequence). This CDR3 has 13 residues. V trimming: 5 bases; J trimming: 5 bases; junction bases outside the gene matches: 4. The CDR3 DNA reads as TGTGCCAGTAGTCCGGGACTACTAGATACGCAGTATTTT. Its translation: CASSPGLLDTQYF.

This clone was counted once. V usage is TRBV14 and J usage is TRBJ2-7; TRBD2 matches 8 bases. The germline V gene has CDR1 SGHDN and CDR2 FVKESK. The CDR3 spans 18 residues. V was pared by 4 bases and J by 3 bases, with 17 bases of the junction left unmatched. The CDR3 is CASSPRRAVRSGSYEQYF. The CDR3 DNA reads TGTGCCAGCAGCCCCCGGCGAGCTGTGAGAAGCGGGAGCTACGAGCAGTACTTC.

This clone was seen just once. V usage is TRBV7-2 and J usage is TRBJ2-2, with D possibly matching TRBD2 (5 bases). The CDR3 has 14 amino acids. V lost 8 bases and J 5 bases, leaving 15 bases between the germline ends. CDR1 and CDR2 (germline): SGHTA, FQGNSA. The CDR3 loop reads CASHSGLRTGELFF. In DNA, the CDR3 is TGTGCCAGCCACAGCGGCCTAAGAACCGGGGAGCTGTTTTTT.

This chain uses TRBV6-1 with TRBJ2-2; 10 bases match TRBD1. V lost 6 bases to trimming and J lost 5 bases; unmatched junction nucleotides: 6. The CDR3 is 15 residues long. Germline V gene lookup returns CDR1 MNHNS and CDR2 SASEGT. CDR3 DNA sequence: TGTGCCAGCAGGACAGGGGGCGATGGTACCGGGGAGCTGTTTTTT. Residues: CASRTGGDGTGELFF.

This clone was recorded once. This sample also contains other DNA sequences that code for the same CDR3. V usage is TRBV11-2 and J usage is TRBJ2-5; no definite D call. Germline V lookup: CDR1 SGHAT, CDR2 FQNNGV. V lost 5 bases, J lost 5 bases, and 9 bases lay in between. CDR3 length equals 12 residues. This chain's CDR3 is CASSLARETQYF. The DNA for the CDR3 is TGTGCCAGCAGCCTTGCTAGGGAGACCCAGTACTTC.

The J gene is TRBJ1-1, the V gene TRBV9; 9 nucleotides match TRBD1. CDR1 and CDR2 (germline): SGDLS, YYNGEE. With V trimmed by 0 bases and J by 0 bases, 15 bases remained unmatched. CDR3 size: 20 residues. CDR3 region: CASSVGGGTGLGELNTEAFF. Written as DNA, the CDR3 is TGTGCCAGCAGCGTAGGTGGAGGGACAGGGCTGGGTGAACTGAACACTGAAGCTTTCTTT.

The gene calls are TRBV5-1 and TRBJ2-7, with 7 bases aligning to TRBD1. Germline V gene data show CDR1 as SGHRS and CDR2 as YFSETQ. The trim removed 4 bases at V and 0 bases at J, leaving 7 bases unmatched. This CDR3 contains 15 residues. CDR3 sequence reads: CASSEPGQSSYEQYF. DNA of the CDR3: TGCGCCAGCAGCGAGCCGGGACAGTCCTCCTACGAGCAGTACTTC.

CDR3 DNA: TGTGCCATTGGACAGCAGGTCAATCAGCCCCAGCATTTT. It specifies CAIGQQVNQPQHF. This chain joins TRBV10-3 and TRBJ1-5; D perhaps matches TRBD1 (6 bases). Germline V CDR1 and CDR2: ENHRY, SYGVKD. V lost 9 bases, J lost 3 bases, and 12 bases lay in between. The CDR3 extends over 13 amino acids.

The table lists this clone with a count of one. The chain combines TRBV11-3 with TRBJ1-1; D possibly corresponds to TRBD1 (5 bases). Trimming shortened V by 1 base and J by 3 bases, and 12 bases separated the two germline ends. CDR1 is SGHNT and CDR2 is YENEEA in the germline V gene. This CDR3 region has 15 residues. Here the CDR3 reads CASSLGVGTDTEAFF. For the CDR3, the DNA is TGTGCCAGCAGCTTAGGCGTAGGGACGGACACTGAAGCTTTCTTT. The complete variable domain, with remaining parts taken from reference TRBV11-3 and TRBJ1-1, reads EAGVVQSPRYKIIEKKQPVAFWCNPISGHNTLYWYLQNLGQGPELLIRYENEEAVDDSQLPKDRFSAERLKGVDSTLKIQPAELGDSAVYLCASSLGVGTDTEAFFGQGTRLTVV.

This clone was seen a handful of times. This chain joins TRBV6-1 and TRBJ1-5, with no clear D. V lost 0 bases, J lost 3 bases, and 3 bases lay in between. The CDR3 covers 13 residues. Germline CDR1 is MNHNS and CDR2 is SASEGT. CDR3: CASSEAFNQPQHF. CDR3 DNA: TGTGCCAGCAGTGAAGCTTTCAATCAGCCCCAGCATTTT.

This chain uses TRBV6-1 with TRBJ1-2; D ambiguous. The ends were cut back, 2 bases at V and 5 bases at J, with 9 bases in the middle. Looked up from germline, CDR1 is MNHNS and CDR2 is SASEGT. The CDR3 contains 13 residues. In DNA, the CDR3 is TGTGCCAGCAGTGAACGGGCAGGATATGGCTACACCTTC. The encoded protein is CASSERAGYGYTF.

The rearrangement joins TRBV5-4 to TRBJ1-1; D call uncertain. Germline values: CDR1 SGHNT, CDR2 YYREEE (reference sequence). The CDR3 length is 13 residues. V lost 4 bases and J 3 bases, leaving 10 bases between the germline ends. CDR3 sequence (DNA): TGTGCCAGCAGCCTGGTAATGGACACTGAAGCTTTCTTT. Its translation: CASSLVMDTEAFF.

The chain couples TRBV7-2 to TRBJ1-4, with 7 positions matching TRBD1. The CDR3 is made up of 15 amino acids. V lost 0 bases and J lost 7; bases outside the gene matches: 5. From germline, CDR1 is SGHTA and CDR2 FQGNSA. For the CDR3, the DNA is TGTGCCAGCAGCTTAGCCACAGGGGCGTCTGAAAAACTGTTTTTT. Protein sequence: CASSLATGASEKLFF.

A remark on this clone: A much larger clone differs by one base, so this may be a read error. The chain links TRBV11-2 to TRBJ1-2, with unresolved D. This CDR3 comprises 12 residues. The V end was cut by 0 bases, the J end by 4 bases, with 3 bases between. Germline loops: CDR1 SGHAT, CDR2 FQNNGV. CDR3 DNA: TGTGCCAGCAGCTTAGAGGGCTATGGCTACACCTTC. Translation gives CASSLEGYGYTF.